What follows is one TCR beta chain and its context. This clone was detected only a few times. The specificity of this receptor is unknown. No much larger clone is present one base from it, and per-base qualities are unavailable. The record originates from a study of sequential checkpoint blockade in melanoma (dated by TCRdb to between 2018 and 2021). Broadly, across the study: Using 1:1 randomization, the trial assigned patients either to first-line nivolumab followed by ipilimumab (arm A) or to ipilimumab followed by nivolumab (arm B). Both trial sequences were followed by maintenance nivolumab. The study at large found these results: Larger, independent patient cohorts are needed to validate the response-prediction model that combines TCR metrics and mutation burden.

TCRbeta CDR3 regions were immunosequenced from genomic DNA with the immunoSEQ Assay. Prior to high-throughput sequencing, genomic DNA was amplified by bias-controlled multiplex PCR. Per the source publication's procedure: To quantify the absolute abundance of each unique TCRbeta CDR3 region, the sequences were collapsed and filtered. Clonality, defined as 1 minus Pielou's evenness, was calculated using only productive rearrangements. Clones with significantly greater frequencies in on-treatment versus baseline samples were identified using a previously published method. Sourced from immuneACCESS, this table was stored by TCRdb with only in-frame sequences that have V and J called. A share of the clones is absent; for the studies checked, an unresolved V gene accounts for under half, and the remainder has no known explanation. V and J calls and clone size are given by that table; D and trimming were obtained from the DNA. The sample records roughly 30,000 clones, 82% of which are singletons. The ten largest clonotypes hold approximately 18% of the sample.

The treatment or condition label corresponds to: randomized to nivolumab then ipilimumab (arm A) or the reverse (arm B). No trial patient had received prior DNA-damaging chemotherapy. On a FACS Aria II flow cytometer, live CD3+CD8+ cells that were negative for CD19 and CD56 were sorted from thawed PBMCs. The samples were obtained from melanoma patients enrolled in CheckMate 064, an open-label, randomized phase II trial testing sequential checkpoint blockade. Peripheral blood mononuclear cells were obtained through leukapheresis, purified using Ficoll-Paque, and frozen in human serum containing around 9.6% DMSO. Immediately after sorting, the purity of sorted blood CD3+CD8+ cells was verified to be >95%, after which DNA was extracted. According to the germline V gene, CDR1 reads SNHLY and CDR2 reads FYNNEI. For this chain, trimming is 7 bases at the V end and 0 bases at the J end, and the number of junction bases without a gene match is 10. The CDR3 has 16 amino acids, counting the end cysteine and phenylalanine. Left in the record is the CDR3 DNA by itself, 48 bases read in frame from the first base.

Recombination joined TRBV2 with TRBJ2-5; TRBD2 lines up with 8 middle nucleotides. The source is a human donor with melanoma. The material was CD8+ T cells sorted from blood (inferred from file names), obtained from a patient given nivolumab and ipilimumab in sequence. DNA sequence: TGTGCCAGCAACGGGAGGGCCGATAAGGACCAAGAGACCCAGTACTTC. Protein translation: CASNGRADKDQETQYF.